The TCR beta chain described here comes from a study of cytomegalovirus exposure and HLA in healthy donors (dated by TCRdb to between 2016 and 2019). General notes on the study: An earlier analysis of approximately 550 of the donors reported roughly 270 Gb of sequence data and roughly 110 million unique TCR beta sequences from about 180 million T cells. Every discovery cohort repertoire had been produced on one sequencing platform. Because of strong linkage in the cohort, roughly five DR-DQ haplotypes were treated as single units for association and clustering. Both class I and class II loci were covered by HLA typing, at four-digit resolution. Typing coverage differed by locus: A, B, C, DRB1 and DQB1 were typed in roughly 620-630 donors, DQA1 in 522, DPA1 in 600 to 610, and DPB1 in 400 to 490. Donor age, sex, ethnicity and CMV serostatus were compiled alongside the repertoire data. Across 398 genotyped donors of the cohort, an average of approximately 220,000 unique TCR beta nucleotide sequences per donor were sequenced, and approximately 17% of those sequences were non-productive. Genome-wide SNP genotypes for about 55% of the roughly 670 donors were used in a later genetic analysis, which treated that subset as a discovery cohort. The later analysis used no new phenotypic data to find candidate immune exposures, relying instead on TCR beta sequences and their occurrence across donors. The study was designed to test whether signatures of past pathogen exposure could be identified by cataloging public T cell receptors. To predict cytomegalovirus infection status, the study brought together high-throughput TCR immunosequencing, statistical association of individual TCRs with disease status, and machine learning. Roughly 300 gigabases of sequencing data and 80 million or so unique TCR sequences were included in an early release covering about 700 HLA-typed donors. A separate validation cohort of approximately 120 different subjects was used in addition to the approximately 700-subject first cohort. Using immunosequencing, the study profiled T cell repertoires from 666 subjects and related those repertoires to cytomegalovirus serostatus. An earlier analysis of 587 of the donors applied high-throughput TCR beta sequencing to assess whether each TCR beta V gene segment acted as functional or pseudogenic. To study patterns of TCR occurrence, a later analysis re-analyzed previously published TCR beta repertoires from just over 650 donors and added high-resolution HLA genotyping. Among the roughly 400 genotyped donors, approximately 77% belonged to the genetic ancestry cluster associated with self-reported Caucasian donors. Results and caveats for the whole study, not just this receptor: A later genetic analysis associated a missense DCLRE1C variant with V-gene and J-gene trimming of TCR beta chains, and an independent cohort replicated the association. When HLA alleles, especially DR and DQ, strongly co-occurred, attributing TCR associations to individual alleles was difficult. In a later analysis, TCR association rates were found to vary across HLA loci, with the most associated TCRs seen for DRB1 alleles and the fewest for HLA-C alleles. Immune exposure information for the cohort was limited to CMV serostatus. The study gave a list of roughly 150 TCR beta chains associated with cytomegalovirus. Because HLA typing was missing for some donors at each locus, association tests included only the typed subset. According to a later analysis, parvovirus B19, influenza, CMV and Epstein-Barr virus appeared linked to several top co-occurrence clusters. Broadly in line with IMGT annotations, most TCR beta V segments showed up in productive rearrangements about 87% or about 30% of the time in an earlier analysis of 450 to 600 of the donors. According to a later genetic analysis, donors in an Asian-associated ancestry cluster had fewer N-insertions in productive TCRs than the approximately 670-donor mean. About 17 rarely observed V segments, including chromosome 9 orphons, were excluded from the earlier analysis of about 610 of the donors because counts were too low. In a later analysis, most CMV-associated TCR beta chains were found to appear HLA-restricted, with HLA associations seemingly driven largely by CMV exposure. A further reported finding was that TCR beta sequences accurately predicted the HLA-A and HLA-B alleles for most subjects in the first cohort. This cohort had only TCR beta chains sequenced, and the lack of alpha or paired-chain data limited which features could be detected. Because the 87-base-pair reads could not distinguish some IMGT-functional V segments, including TRBV6-2 and TRBV6-3, those segments were excluded. The authors suggested that the approach could potentially be generalized to other disease states and immunological phenotypes. In a later analysis, around 17,000 TCR beta sequences were associated with specific HLA alleles at a false discovery rate of 0.05. Most TCR sequences were observed very rarely across donors, whereas some public TCRs were present in many individuals. In both the original and validation cohorts, the classifier was reported to diagnose cytomegalovirus status with high specificity and sensitivity. In a later analysis, HLA-associated TCR beta chains were found to be more clonally expanded and to have lower generation probabilities than equally common non-associated chains. Correlated functional status among segregating V segments might be attributable to linkage disequilibrium, but an unknown experimental factor could not be ruled out. A few of the identified cytomegalovirus-associated TCR beta chains were confirmed in vitro to be specific for cytomegalovirus antigens. A cluster of highly shared sequence variants was judged likely to represent a technical artifact of the sequencing pipeline. Roughly uniform sequencing depth across donors was assumed in presence/absence analyses, although this assumption may not hold.

This clone is large (0.1 to 1%). This receptor's antigen is unknown. Base qualities are not at hand, and no much larger clone is one base apart. Library creation used the immunoSEQ multiplex PCR assay. For the multiplex PCR, a mixture combining 60 forward primers for TCR Vbeta segments and 13 reverse primers for TCR Jbeta segments was used. A multiplex PCR assay on genomic DNA amplified the CDR3 region of rearranged TCR beta genes. The amplified TCR beta libraries were sequenced on the Illumina HiSeq System as 87-base-pair reads. The authors processed their data as follows. A later analysis tallied roughly 80 million unique TCR beta chains across the 666 repertoires, and around 9.9 million of those chains were shared by two or more donors. Raw reads were error-corrected and collapsed into unique sequences by a nearest-neighbor algorithm in which closely related sequences were merged to remove PCR and sequencing errors. To assign V, D and J gene segments, CDR3 sequences were aligned to IMGT reference sequences. For a sequence to be retained, at least a six-nucleotide match to both a V gene segment and a J gene segment was required. A rearrangement counted as productive if the CDR3 had no stop codons and remained in frame with V and J, and every other rearrangement counted as non-productive. Following IMGT convention, CDR3 was defined as the stretch from the second conserved V-encoded cysteine up to the conserved J-encoded phenylalanine. The earlier analysis of 550 to 650 of the donors excluded any sequence lacking an unambiguous match to a single V gene segment. An earlier analysis of several hundred of the donors called V segments functional above 56.7% productive rearrangements and segregating when the between-donor standard deviation exceeded 5%. A statistical classification framework was built for diagnosing cytomegalovirus status from the catalog of TCR beta chain sequences. In a later analysis, TCR nucleotide sequences were compared against IMGT/GENE-DB human TR gene sequences so that V and J genes could be assigned. In a later analysis, CDR3 sequences and most-parsimonious VDJ recombination scenarios were assigned using the TCRdist pipeline. In a later analysis, each TCR beta chain was defined by its CDR3 amino acid sequence together with its V-gene family, and reads lacking a unique V-gene family were excluded. In a later analysis, several hundred highly shared, low-generation-probability nucleotide sequences were removed to address suspected cross-contamination and a sequencing artifact. A later analysis calculated a clonal expansion index for each public chain from normalized within-repertoire ranks of inferred template counts. Generation probabilities in a later analysis came from a VDJ recombination model fitted to out-of-frame rearrangements, and those results were checked against IGoR. Hypergeometric tests were used in a later analysis to score TCR-TCR, TCR-HLA and TCR-CMV co-occurrence, with a repertoire-size bias correction applied to the TCR pairs. To estimate false discovery rates, a later analysis permuted the HLA or CMV assignments 20 times. In a later analysis, co-occurring TCRs were grouped using DBSCAN, with TCRdist sequence similarity added in when clustering inside HLA-allele-positive subsets. Co-occurrence clustering excluded repertoires with fewer than 30,000 or more than 120,000 public chains, plus five with anomalous nucleotide sharing. The immuneACCESS repertoire file appears here via TCRdb, limited to in-frame rearrangements. These files lack a portion of the clones; in checked studies, under half of the deficit traces to unresolved V genes, and the cause of the others is not known. V and J calls plus clone size are reproduced from that table; the DNA served to infer D and trimming. Recorded for this sample are about 37,000 clones; roughly 74% of them occurred a single time. Jointly, the top ten make up 6.3% of the sample.

In total, roughly 710 healthy bone marrow donors made up the cohort. All cohort members were sampled while nominally healthy, although unrecorded immune exposures were likely present. The donor tested CMV seronegative, placing the donor among the approximately 360 seronegative members of the cohort. A peripheral blood sample was collected from each donor, and TCR beta sequencing was performed on peripheral blood mononuclear cells. Genomic DNA was extracted from the blood cell samples with the Qiagen DNeasy Blood Extraction Kit. Sequences SGHRS (CDR1) and YFSETQ (CDR2) are obtained from the germline V gene. The CDR3 sequence holds 14 residues, the cysteine and phenylalanine included. Here the CDR3 DNA is all that survives: 42 bases in frame from base 1. Compared with germline, V lacks 4 bases and J lacks 12 bases; bases without a gene match: 9.

The clonotype was recovered from a young man in good health and CMV-seronegative. Sequenced sample: PBMCs. The V and J segments used are TRBV5-1 and TRBJ2-1; TRBD2 fits 11 bases in the junction. At the DNA level, the sequence is TGCGCCAGCAGCCCCCCGGGACTAGCGGTCGGGCAGTTCTTC. It specifies CASSPPGLAVGQFF.